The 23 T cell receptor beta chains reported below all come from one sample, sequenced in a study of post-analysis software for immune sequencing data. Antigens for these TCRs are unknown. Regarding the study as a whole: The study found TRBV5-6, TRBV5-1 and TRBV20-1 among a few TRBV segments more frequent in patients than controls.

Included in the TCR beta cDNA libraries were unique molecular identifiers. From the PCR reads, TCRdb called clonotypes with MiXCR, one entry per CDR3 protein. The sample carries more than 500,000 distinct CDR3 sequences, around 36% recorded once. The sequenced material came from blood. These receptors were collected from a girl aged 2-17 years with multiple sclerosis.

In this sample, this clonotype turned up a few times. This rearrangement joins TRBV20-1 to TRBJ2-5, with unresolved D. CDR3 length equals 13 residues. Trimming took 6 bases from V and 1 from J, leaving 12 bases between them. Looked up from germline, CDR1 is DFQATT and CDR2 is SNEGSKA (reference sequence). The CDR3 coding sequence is TGCAGTGCCCTAATGGGCAGCCAAGAGACCCAGTACTTC. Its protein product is CSALMGSQETQYF.

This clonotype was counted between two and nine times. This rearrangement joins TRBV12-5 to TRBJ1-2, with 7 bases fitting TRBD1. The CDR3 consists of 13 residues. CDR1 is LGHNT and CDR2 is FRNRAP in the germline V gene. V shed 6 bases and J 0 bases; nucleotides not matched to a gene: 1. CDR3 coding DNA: TGTGCTAGTGGGGGGACAGCTAACTATGGCTACACCTTC. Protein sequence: CASGGTANYGYTF.

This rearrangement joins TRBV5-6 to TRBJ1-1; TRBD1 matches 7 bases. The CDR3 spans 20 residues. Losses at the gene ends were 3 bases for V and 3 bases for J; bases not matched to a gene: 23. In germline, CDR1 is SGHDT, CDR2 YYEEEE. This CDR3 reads CASSYTITNRGRARDTEAFF. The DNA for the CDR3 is TGTGCCAGCAGCTATACAATAACCAACAGGGGCCGCGCGAGGGACACTGAAGCTTTCTTT.

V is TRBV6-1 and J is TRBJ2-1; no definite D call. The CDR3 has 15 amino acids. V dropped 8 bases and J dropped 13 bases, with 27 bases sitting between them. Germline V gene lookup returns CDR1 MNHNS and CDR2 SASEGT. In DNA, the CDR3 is TGTGCCAGCGCCGAACACCTGAGGAACCAAGAGACCCAGTTCTTC. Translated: CASAEHLRNQETQFF.

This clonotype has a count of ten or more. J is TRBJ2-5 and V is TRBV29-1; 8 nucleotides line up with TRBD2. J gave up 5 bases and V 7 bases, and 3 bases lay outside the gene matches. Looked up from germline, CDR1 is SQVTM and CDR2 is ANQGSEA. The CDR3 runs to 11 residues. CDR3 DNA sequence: TGCAGCGGCCGACTAGCGGAGACCCAGTACTTC. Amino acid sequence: CSGRLAETQYF.

The CDR3 bases are TGTGCCAGCAGCACGGGACAGGGGAGGTCCTACGAGCAGTACTTC. It specifies CASSTGQGRSYEQYF. This chain uses TRBV13 with TRBJ2-7; 10 positions agree with TRBD1. Germline V gene sequence: CDR1 PRHDT, CDR2 FYEKMQ (reference sequence). The CDR3 extends over 15 amino acids. The V gene end was trimmed by 5 bases and the J gene end by 1 base; junction bases not matched to a gene: 5.

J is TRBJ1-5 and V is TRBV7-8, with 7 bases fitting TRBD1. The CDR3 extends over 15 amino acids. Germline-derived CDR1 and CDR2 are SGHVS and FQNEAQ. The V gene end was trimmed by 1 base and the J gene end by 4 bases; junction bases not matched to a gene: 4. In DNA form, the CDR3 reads TGTGCCAGCAGCTTAGTACAGGGGACAAATCAGCCCCAGCATTTT. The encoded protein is CASSLVQGTNQPQHF.

The CDR3 reads CAISSVGDNNEQYF. For the CDR3, the DNA is TGTGCCATCAGTTCTGTGGGAGACAACAATGAGCAGTACTTC. The chain carries TRBV10-3 and TRBJ2-1, with a possible D match to TRBD2 (5 bases). The J call is in doubt because the DNA end fits TRBJ2-7 better. Germline values: CDR1 ENHRY, CDR2 SYGVKD. This CDR3 is built from 14 residues.

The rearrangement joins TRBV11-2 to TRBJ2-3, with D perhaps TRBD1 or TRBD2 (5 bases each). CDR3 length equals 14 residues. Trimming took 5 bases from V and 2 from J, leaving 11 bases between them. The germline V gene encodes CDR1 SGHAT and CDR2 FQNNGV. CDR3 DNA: TGTGCCAGCAGCCGGGACGGATACACAGATACGCAGTATTTT. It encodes CASSRDGYTDTQYF.

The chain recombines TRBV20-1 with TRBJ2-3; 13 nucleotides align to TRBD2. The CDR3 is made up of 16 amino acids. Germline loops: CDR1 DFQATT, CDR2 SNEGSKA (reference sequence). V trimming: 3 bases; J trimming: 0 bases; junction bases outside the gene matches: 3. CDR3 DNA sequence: TGCAGTGCTAGTATACTAGCGGGGGGGAGCACAGATACGCAGTATTTT. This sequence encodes CSASILAGGSTDTQYF.

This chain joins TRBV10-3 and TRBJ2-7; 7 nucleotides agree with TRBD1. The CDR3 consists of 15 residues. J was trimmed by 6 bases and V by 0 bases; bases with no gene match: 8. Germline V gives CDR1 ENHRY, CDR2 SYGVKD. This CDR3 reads CAISESWQGEAEQYF. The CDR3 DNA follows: TGTGCCATCAGTGAGTCTTGGCAGGGGGAAGCCGAGCAGTACTTC.

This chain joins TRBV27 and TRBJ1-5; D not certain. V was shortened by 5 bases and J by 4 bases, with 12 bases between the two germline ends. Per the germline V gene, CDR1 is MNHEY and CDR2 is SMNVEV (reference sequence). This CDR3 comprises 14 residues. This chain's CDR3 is CASSPLDGNQPQHF. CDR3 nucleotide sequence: TGTGCCAGCAGTCCCCTGGACGGGAATCAGCCCCAGCATTTT.

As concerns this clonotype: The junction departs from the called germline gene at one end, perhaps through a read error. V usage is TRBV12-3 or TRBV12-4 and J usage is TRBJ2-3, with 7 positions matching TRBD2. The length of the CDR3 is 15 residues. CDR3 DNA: TGTGCCAGCAGGGGATGGTTGGGGAGGGGAGATGCGCAGTATTTT. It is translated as CASRGWLGRGDAQYF.

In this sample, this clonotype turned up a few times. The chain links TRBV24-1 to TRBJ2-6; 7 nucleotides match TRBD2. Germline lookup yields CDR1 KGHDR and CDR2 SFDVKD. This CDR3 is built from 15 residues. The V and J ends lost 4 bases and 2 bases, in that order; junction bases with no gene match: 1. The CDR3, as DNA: TGTGCCACCAGTGAGGGGGGGGCTGGGGCCAACGTCCTGACTTTC. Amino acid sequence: CATSEGGAGANVLTF.

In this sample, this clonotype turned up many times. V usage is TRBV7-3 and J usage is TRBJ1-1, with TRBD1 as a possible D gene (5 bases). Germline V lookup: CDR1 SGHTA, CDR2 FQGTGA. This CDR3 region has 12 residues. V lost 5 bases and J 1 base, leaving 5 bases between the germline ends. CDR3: CASSQGNTEAFF. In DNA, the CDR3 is TGTGCCAGCAGCCAGGGGAACACTGAAGCTTTCTTT.

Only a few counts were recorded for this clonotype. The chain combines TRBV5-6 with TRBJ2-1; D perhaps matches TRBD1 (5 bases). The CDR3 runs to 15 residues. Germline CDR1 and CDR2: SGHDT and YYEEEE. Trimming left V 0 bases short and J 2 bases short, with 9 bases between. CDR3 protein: CASSLVTGAYNEQFF. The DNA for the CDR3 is TGTGCCAGCAGCTTGGTTACAGGCGCCTACAATGAGCAGTTCTTC.

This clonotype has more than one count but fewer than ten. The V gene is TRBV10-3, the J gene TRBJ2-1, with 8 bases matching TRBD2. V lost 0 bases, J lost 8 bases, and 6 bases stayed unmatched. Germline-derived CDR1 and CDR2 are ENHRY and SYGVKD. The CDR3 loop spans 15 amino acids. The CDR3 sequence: CAISESSGGAYEQFF. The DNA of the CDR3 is TGTGCCATCAGTGAGTCGTCCGGGGGGGCCTATGAGCAGTTCTTC.

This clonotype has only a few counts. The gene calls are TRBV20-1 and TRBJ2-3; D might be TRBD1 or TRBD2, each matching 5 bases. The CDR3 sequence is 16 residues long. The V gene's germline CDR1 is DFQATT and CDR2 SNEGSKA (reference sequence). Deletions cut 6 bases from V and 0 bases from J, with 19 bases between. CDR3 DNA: TGCAGTGCCCGGACCGGGTTGGGGGTTAGCACAGATACGCAGTATTTT. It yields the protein CSARTGLGVSTDTQYF.

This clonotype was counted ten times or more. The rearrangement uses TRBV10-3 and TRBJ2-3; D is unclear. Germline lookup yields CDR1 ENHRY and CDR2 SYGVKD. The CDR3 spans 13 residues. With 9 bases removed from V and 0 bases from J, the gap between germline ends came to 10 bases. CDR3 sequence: CAIGASSTDTQYF. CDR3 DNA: TGTGCCATTGGCGCATCTAGCACAGATACGCAGTATTTT.

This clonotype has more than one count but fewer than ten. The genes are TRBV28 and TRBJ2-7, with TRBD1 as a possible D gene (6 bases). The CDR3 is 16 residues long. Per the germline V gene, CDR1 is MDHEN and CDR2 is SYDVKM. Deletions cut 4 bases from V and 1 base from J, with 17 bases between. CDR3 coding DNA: TGTGCCAGCAGTTCCTCGGGACACTGGTCGTCCTACGAGCAGTACTTC. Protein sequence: CASSSSGHWSSYEQYF.

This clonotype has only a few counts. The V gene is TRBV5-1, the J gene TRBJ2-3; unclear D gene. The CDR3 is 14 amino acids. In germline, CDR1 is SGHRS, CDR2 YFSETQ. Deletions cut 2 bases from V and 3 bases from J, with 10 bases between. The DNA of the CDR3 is TGCGCCAGCAGCTTACCCACCATAACAGATACGCAGTATTTT. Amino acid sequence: CASSLPTITDTQYF.

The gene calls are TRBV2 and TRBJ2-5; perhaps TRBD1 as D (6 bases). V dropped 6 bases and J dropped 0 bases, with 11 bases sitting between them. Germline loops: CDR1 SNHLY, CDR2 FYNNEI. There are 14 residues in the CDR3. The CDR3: CASRHGQYQETQYF. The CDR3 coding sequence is TGTGCCAGCAGGCACGGACAGTACCAAGAGACCCAGTACTTC.

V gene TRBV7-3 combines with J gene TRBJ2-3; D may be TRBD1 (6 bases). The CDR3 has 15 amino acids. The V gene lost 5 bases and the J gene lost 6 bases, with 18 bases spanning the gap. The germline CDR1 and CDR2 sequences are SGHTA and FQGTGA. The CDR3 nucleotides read TGTGCCAGCAGCCTAGGGGGATCCCAAGGGGATACGCAGTATTTT. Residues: CASSLGGSQGDTQYF.